The TCR beta chain under discussion was sequenced for a study of cytomegalovirus exposure and HLA in healthy donors. General observations from the study: Association of about 17,000 TCR beta sequences with HLA alleles was found at 0.05 false discovery rate in a later analysis.

The PCR made use of 60 Vbeta and 13 Jbeta primers. Clones were read by immunoSEQ multiplex PCR, and TCRdb kept only the in-frame ones, dropping some. The sample includes some 200,000 clones, roughly 8.7% of them seen just once. In the case of this clone: No antigen is known for it.

The sequence came from a woman in her twenties or thirties in good health and CMV-seropositive. The sample consisted of PBMCs.

CDR3 sequence reads: CASSPSGLAAMRREQYF. The CDR3 DNA sequence: TGTGCCAGCAGCCCTTCAGGACTAGCGGCGATGAGGAGGGAGCAGTACTTC. V is TRBV9 and J is TRBJ2-7, with TRBD2 identical over 10 bases. The CDR3 consists of 17 residues. V was clipped by 4 bases and J by 7 bases; unmatched bases: 17. Germline V gene sequence: CDR1 SGDLS, CDR2 YYNGEE. The full variable domain, with the rest looked up from reference TRBV9 and TRBJ2-7, is DSGVTQTPKHLITATGQRVTLRCSPRSGDLSVYWYQQSLDQGLQFLIQYYNGEERAKGNILERFSAQQFPDLHSELNLSSLELGDSALYFCASSPSGLAAMRREQYFGPGTRLTVT.